This entry features one T cell receptor (beta chain) sequence. Its antigen is unidentified. This sample is drawn from a study of OX40 agonist ivuxolimab in advanced cancers. Overall study: At doses from 0.01 to 10 mg/kg, patients were given intravenous ivuxolimab every 2 weeks. Head and neck, renal cell, melanoma or hepatocellular carcinoma were the cancers that dose-escalation patients had. The eligibility criteria allowed prior anti-PD-1, anti-PD-L1 or anti-CTLA-4 therapy, and 40% had some. Findings of the study overall: Researchers report that CD8+ T cells had, on average, more expanded clones than CD4+.

Trimming removed 4 bases at V and 6 bases at J, with 15 bases between. Germline V gives CDR1 MNHNS, CDR2 SASEGT. The length of the CDR3 is 14 residues. TCRdb's copy holds only in-frame clones and misses some; the assay was immunoSEQ multiplex PCR. Here the sample spans about 53,000 clones, less than 85% being singletons. This sequence was found in an adult with an advanced solid tumor such as melanoma, head and neck, liver or kidney cancer. Material: CD4+ or CD8+ T cells sorted from blood, obtained in a trial of the OX40 agonist ivuxolimab. V and J are TRBV6-1 and TRBJ1-2; D is perhaps TRBD1 (5 bases). The CDR3: CASSGGRARDGYTF. The CDR3 nucleotides read TGTGCCAGCAGTGGGGGCAGGGCAAGAGATGGCTACACCTTC.